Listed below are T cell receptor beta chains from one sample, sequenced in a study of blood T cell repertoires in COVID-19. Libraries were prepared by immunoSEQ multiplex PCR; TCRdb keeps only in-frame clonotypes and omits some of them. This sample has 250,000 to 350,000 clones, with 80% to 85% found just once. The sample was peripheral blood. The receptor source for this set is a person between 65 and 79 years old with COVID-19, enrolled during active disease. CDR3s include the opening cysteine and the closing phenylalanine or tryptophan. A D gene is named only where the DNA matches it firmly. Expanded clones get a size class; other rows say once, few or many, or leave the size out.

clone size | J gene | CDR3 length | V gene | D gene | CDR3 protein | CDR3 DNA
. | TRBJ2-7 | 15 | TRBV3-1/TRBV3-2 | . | CASSQGFSSSYEQYF | TGTGCCAGCAGCCAAGGGTTTTCCAGCTCCTACGAGCAGTACTTC
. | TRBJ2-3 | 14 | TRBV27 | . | CASSLAYSTDTQYF | TGTGCCAGCAGTTTAGCGTATAGCACAGATACGCAGTATTTT
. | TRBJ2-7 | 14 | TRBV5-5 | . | CASSNRDFNYEQYF | TGTGCCAGCAGCAATAGGGACTTCAACTACGAGCAGTACTTC
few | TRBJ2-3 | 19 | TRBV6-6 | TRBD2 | CASNRASGRTQLLTDTQYF | TGTGCCAGCAATCGGGCTAGCGGGAGGACACAGTTACTCACAGATACGCAGTATTTT
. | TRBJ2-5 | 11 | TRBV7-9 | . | CASSPLETQYF | TGTGCCAGCAGTCCATTGGAGACCCAGTACTTC
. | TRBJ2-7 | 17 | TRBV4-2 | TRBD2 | CASSPGLAGISSYEQYF | TGTGCCAGCAGCCCGGGACTAGCGGGAATTTCATCCTACGAGCAGTACTTC
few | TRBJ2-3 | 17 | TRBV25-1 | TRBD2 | CASSGGLAGPSTDTQYF | TGTGCCAGCAGTGGAGGACTAGCGGGGCCCAGCACAGATACGCAGTATTTT
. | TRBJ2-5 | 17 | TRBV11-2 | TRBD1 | CASSLGAGQGVGETQYF | TGTGCCAGCAGCTTAGGGGCGGGACAGGGAGTAGGGGAGACCCAGTACTTC
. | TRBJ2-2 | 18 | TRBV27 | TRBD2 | CASSEGLAGVRGTGELFF | TGTGCCAGCAGTGAGGGACTAGCGGGAGTTCGGGGCACCGGGGAGCTGTTTTTT
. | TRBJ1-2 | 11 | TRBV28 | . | CASETGFGYTF | TGTGCCAGCGAGACAGGTTTTGGCTACACCTTC
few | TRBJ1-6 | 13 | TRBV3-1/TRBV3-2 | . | CASAGVGNSPLHF | TGTGCCAGCGCCGGGGTTGGTAATTCACCCCTCCACTTT
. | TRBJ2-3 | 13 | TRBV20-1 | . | CSASTGYTDTQYF | TGCAGTGCTAGTACAGGGTACACAGATACGCAGTATTTT
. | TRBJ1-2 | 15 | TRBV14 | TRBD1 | CASSHYGQEVYGYTF | TGTGCCAGCAGCCACTACGGACAGGAAGTCTATGGCTACACCTTC
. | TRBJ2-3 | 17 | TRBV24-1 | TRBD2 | CATSDYPSGGSTDTQYF | TGTGCCACCAGTGATTATCCTAGCGGGGGGAGCACAGATACGCAGTATTTT
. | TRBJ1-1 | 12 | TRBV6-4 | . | CASSAGGSAAFF | TGTGCCAGCAGTGCGGGGGGCTCTGCAGCTTTCTTT
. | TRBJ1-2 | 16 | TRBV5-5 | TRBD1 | CASSFRGRGTGYGYTF | TGTGCCAGCAGCTTCAGGGGGCGCGGGACAGGCTATGGCTACACCTTC
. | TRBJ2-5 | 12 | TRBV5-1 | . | CASRYGEETQYF | TGCGCCAGCCGCTACGGGGAAGAGACCCAGTACTTC
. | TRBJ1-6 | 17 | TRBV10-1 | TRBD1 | CASRKKPTGGFDSPLHF | TGCGCCAGCAGAAAAAAACCAACAGGGGGCTTCGATTCACCCCTCCACTTT
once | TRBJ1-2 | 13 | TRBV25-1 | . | CASSLQGGYGYTF | TGTGCCAGCAGCCTACAGGGCGGGTATGGCTACACCTTC
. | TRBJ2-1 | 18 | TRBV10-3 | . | CAISETAGHSDSYNEQFF | TGTGCCATCAGTGAAACAGCGGGCCACTCGGATTCCTACAATGAGCAGTTCTTC